These 22 T cell receptor beta chains share one sample of origin, sequenced in a study of blood T cell repertoires in COVID-19 (dated by TCRdb to 2018 to 2021). The library was produced with the immunoSEQ multiplex PCR assay. Imported from immuneACCESS, the table was reduced by TCRdb to in-frame sequences with V and J called. These copies leave out some clones; in studies compared against another copy, an unresolved V gene accounts for under half, and the cause of the remainder is not known. The sample profile shows under 300,000 clones; 80% to 85% of them were found once. The ten largest clonotypes hold approximately 3.2% of the sample. The sequencing input was peripheral blood. These receptor sequences come from a woman younger than 30 with acute or convalescent COVID-19.

This clone occurred a few times. The rearrangement uses TRBV9 and TRBJ2-2; D perhaps matches TRBD1 (6 bases). Between the trimmed V and J ends, which lost 5 bases and 2 bases, there was a span of 13 bases. Germline loops: CDR1 SGDLS, CDR2 YYNGEE. The CDR3 contains 15 residues. The CDR3 reads CASRRLGTNTGELFF. As DNA, the CDR3 is TGTGCCAGCAGGCGACTCGGGACAAACACCGGGGAGCTGTTTTTT. The full variable domain, with the rest looked up from reference TRBV9 and TRBJ2-2, is DSGVTQTPKHLITATGQRVTLRCSPRSGDLSVYWYQQSLDQGLQFLIQYYNGEERAKGNILERFSAQQFPDLHSELNLSSLELGDSALYFCASRRLGTNTGELFFGEGSRLTVL.

The rearrangement links TRBV27 to TRBJ2-7, with D possibly matching TRBD2 (6 bases). Germline CDR1 MNHEY, CDR2 SMNVEV (reference sequence). This CDR3 is 16 amino acids long. Trimming removed 0 bases at V and 3 bases at J, with 15 bases between. DNA of the CDR3: TGTGCCAGCAGTTTATCGGGTAGGGGAGGATTCTACGAGCAGTACTTC. Its protein product is CASSLSGRGGFYEQYF.

V and J are TRBV5-1 and TRBJ2-7, with TRBD2 matching over 7 bases. The CDR3 consists of 14 residues. Germline assignment: CDR1 SGHRS and CDR2 YFSETQ. Trimming at V came to 0 bases and at J to 5 bases, leaving 5 bases not matched to a gene. CDR3 bases: TGCGCCAGCAGCTTGGCCGGGAGGAGCGACGAGCAGTACTTC. Translation: CASSLAGRSDEQYF.

This chain uses TRBV28 with TRBJ1-2, with unresolved D. This CDR3 has 12 residues. Trimming stripped 5 bases from V and 2 bases from J, with 6 bases between. CDR1 and CDR2 (germline): MDHEN, SYDVKM. CDR3 coding DNA: TGTGCCAGCAGTCCACACAACTATGGCTACACCTTC. It specifies CASSPHNYGYTF.

J is TRBJ2-7 and V is TRBV13; maybe TRBD1 (6 bases). This CDR3 is built from 14 residues. From germline, CDR1 is PRHDT and CDR2 FYEKMQ (reference sequence). Trimming took off 5 bases at V and 1 base at J, with 12 bases between the two ends. CDR3 in amino acids: CASSPGQNSYEQYF. The DNA for the CDR3 is TGTGCCAGCAGCCCTGGACAGAATTCCTACGAGCAGTACTTC.

This sequence joins TRBV7-9 and TRBJ1-2, with TRBD1 identical over 8 bases. Germline loops: CDR1 SEHNR, CDR2 FQNEAQ (reference sequence). The CDR3 length is 13 residues. V shed 4 bases, J shed 8 bases, and the junction held 6 bases outside the gene matches. The CDR3 loop reads CASSSTGDRGYTF. CDR3 DNA: TGTGCCAGCAGCTCGACAGGGGACCGGGGCTACACCTTC.

The V gene is TRBV6-5, the J gene TRBJ2-7; 8 bases align to TRBD2. V gave up 0 bases and J gave up 0 bases; unmatched junction bases: 1. Germline V CDR1 and CDR2: MNHEY, SVGAGI. This CDR3 is built from 15 residues. Here the CDR3 reads CASSYSTSVSYEQYF. As DNA, the CDR3 is TGTGCCAGCAGTTACTCGACTAGCGTCTCCTACGAGCAGTACTTC.

The chain links TRBV18 to TRBJ2-1, with D possibly matching TRBD2 (6 bases). Germline V gives CDR1 KGHSH, CDR2 LQKENI. The germline V and J ends were trimmed by 3 bases and 5 bases, with 14 bases remaining between them. The CDR3 has 15 amino acids. The CDR3, as DNA: TGTGCCAGCTCACCCCCGGGAGTGGCCCACAATGAGCAGTTCTTC. Residues: CASSPPGVAHNEQFF.

This chain connects TRBV7-9 to TRBJ1-2; D is unresolved. The CDR3 loop spans 13 amino acids. Looked up from germline, CDR1 is SEHNR and CDR2 is FQNEAQ (reference sequence). V lost 0 bases and J 7 bases, leaving 9 bases between the germline ends. CDR3 sequence: CASSLAASGGYTF. The CDR3 DNA is TGTGCCAGCAGCTTAGCGGCAAGCGGTGGCTACACCTTC.

The chain employs TRBV27 and TRBJ1-2; D might be TRBD1 (6 bases). V lost 3 bases and J 6 bases, leaving 14 bases between the germline ends. The CDR3 loop spans 14 amino acids. CDR1 is MNHEY and CDR2 is SMNVEV in the germline V gene (reference sequence). CDR3 DNA sequence: TGTGCCAGCAGTTTCCTAGGAACAGGGCATGGCTACACCTTC. Translating gives CASSFLGTGHGYTF.

This clone was recorded once. The V call is TRBV10-3, the J call TRBJ1-2; 10 bases agree with TRBD1. Losses at the gene ends were 6 bases for V and 7 bases for J; bases not matched to a gene: 11. This CDR3 spans 15 amino acids. Germline-derived CDR1 and CDR2 are ENHRY and SYGVKD. CDR3 region: CAIRERGTGDGGYTF. The CDR3 region has the DNA TGTGCCATCAGGGAACGTGGGACAGGGGATGGTGGCTACACCTTC.

The gene calls are TRBV23-1 and TRBJ2-1; D is possibly TRBD2 (9 bases). TRBV23-1 is an open reading frame, and its role is uncertain. The length of the CDR3 is 22 residues. V lost 0 bases, J lost 3 bases, and 30 bases lay in between. CDR3: CASSQSRTGSASGGRVYNEQFF. CDR3 in DNA: TGCGCCAGCAGTCAATCCAGGACAGGGTCGGCGAGTGGCGGGAGGGTCTACAATGAGCAGTTCTTC.

This chain links TRBV6-5 with TRBJ2-3; weak D call: TRBD1 (6 bases). Between the trimmed V and J ends, which lost 0 bases and 3 bases, there was a span of 13 bases. Germline lookup yields CDR1 MNHEY and CDR2 SVGAGI. This CDR3 spans 16 amino acids. CDR3 coding DNA: TGTGCCAGCAGTTACTCACGGACAGTGGGAACAGATACGCAGTATTTT. It yields the protein CASSYSRTVGTDTQYF.

This clone has just a few counts. The CDR3 loop is CAWKKTHLGTEAFF. The DNA for the CDR3 is TGTGCCTGGAAGAAGACACACCTGGGCACTGAAGCTTTCTTT. V and J are TRBV30 and TRBJ1-1; D gene ambiguous. CDR1 and CDR2 from the germline V gene are GTSNPN and SVGIG (reference sequence). The CDR3 contains 14 residues. Trimming took off 4 bases at V and 4 bases at J, with 16 bases between the two ends.

This chain connects TRBV6-5 to TRBJ2-7; 9 bases agree with TRBD2. V was clipped by 2 bases and J by 4 bases; unmatched bases: 6. Germline V gives CDR1 MNHEY, CDR2 SVGAGI. The CDR3 covers 15 residues. In DNA form, the CDR3 reads TGTGCCAGCAGTTACGATAGACTAGCGGCGTACGAGCAGTACTTC. Translating gives CASSYDRLAAYEQYF.

The chain joins TRBV30 to TRBJ2-5; D is possibly TRBD2 (5 bases). This CDR3 comprises 11 residues. Germline V CDR1 and CDR2: GTSNPN, SVGIG (reference sequence). The ends were cut back, 4 bases at V and 7 bases at J, with 10 bases in the middle. In DNA form, the CDR3 reads TGTGCCTGGAAGATCGGAGGGACCCAGTACTTC. This translates into CAWKIGGTQYF.

The chain uses TRBV11-2 and TRBJ1-4, with 12 bases that match TRBD1. CDR3 length: 16 residues. The V and J ends lost 3 bases and 7 bases, in that order; junction bases with no gene match: 6. Germline-derived CDR1 and CDR2 are SGHAT and FQNNGV. As DNA, the CDR3 is TGTGCCAGCAGCTTCTTGGGACAGGGGGCTATTGAAAAACTGTTTTTT. Its protein is CASSFLGQGAIEKLFF.

The chain employs TRBV2 and TRBJ1-5; a weak D match, TRBD1 (6 bases). V lost 6 bases to trimming and J lost 5 bases, with 14 bases between them. Germline-derived CDR1 and CDR2 are SNHLY and FYNNEI. This CDR3 is 14 amino acids long. CDR3: CASSPGHRDQPQHF. The DNA of the CDR3 is TGTGCCAGCAGCCCGGGACATCGGGATCAGCCCCAGCATTTT.

This clone appeared a few times. The gene calls are TRBV18 and TRBJ1-1; a possible D gene is TRBD1 (6 bases). There are 16 residues in the CDR3. The V gene's germline CDR1 is KGHSH and CDR2 LQKENI. Trimming removed 0 bases from V and 6 bases from J, with 17 bases in between. The CDR3 loop reads CASSPPYRASSAEAFF. DNA of the CDR3: TGTGCCAGCTCACCACCGTACAGGGCATCAAGCGCTGAAGCTTTCTTT.

This chain connects TRBV30 to TRBJ2-7; 10 nucleotides align to TRBD1. V lost 3 bases to trimming and J lost 3 bases; unmatched junction nucleotides: 8. The CDR3 covers 15 residues. Per germline, CDR1 GTSNPN and CDR2 SVGIG (reference sequence). CDR3: CAWSEGQGLLYEQYF. CDR3 nucleotide sequence: TGTGCCTGGAGCGAGGGACAGGGGCTCCTCTACGAGCAGTACTTC. Based on the CDR3 plus reference TRBV30 and TRBJ2-7, the full variable domain is SQTIHQWPATLVQPVGSPLSLECTVEGTSNPNLYWYRQAAGRGLQLLFYSVGIGQISSEVPQNLSASRPQDRQFILSSKKLLLSDSGFYLCAWSEGQGLLYEQYFGPGTRLTVT.

The rearrangement links TRBV28 to TRBJ1-1; 8 positions match TRBD1. V shed 6 bases and J 4 bases; nucleotides not matched to a gene: 4. CDR3 length equals 13 residues. Germline values: CDR1 MDHEN, CDR2 SYDVKM. CDR3 sequence: CASSLDRVTEAFF. As DNA, the CDR3 is TGTGCCAGCAGCTTGGACAGGGTCACTGAAGCTTTCTTT.

V is TRBV3-1 (or the pseudogene TRBV3-2) and J is TRBJ1-2; 8 bases align to TRBD1. Germline V lookup: CDR1 LGHDT, CDR2 YNNKEL (reference sequence). CDR3 length: 16 residues. V was pared by 0 bases and J by 0 bases, with 3 bases of the junction left unmatched. The CDR3 is CASSQDRGLSNYGYTF. CDR3 nucleotide sequence: TGTGCCAGCAGCCAAGACAGGGGGCTGTCTAACTATGGCTACACCTTC.